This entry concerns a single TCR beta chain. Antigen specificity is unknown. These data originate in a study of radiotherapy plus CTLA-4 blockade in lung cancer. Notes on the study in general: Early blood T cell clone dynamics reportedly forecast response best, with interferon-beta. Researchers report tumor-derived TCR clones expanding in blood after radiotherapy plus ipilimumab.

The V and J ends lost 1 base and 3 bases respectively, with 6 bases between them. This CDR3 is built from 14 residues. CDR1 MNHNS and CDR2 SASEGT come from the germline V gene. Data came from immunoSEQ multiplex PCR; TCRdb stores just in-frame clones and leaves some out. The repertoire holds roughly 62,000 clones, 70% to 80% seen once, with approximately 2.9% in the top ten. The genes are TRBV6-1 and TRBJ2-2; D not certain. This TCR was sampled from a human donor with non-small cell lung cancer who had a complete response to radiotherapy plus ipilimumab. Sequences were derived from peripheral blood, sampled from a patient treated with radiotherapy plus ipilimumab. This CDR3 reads CASSEEQYTGELFF. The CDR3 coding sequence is TGTGCCAGCAGTGAAGAACAGTACACCGGGGAGCTGTTTTTT.